Each of the 22 T cell receptor beta chains below was sequenced from the same sample in a study of blood T cell repertoires in COVID-19. The method was immunoSEQ multiplex PCR; TCRdb's version includes in-frame clones alone and lacks a portion of them. The sample consists of 200,000 or so clones, 70% to 90% of them appearing once. Sequencing was performed on peripheral blood. These receptors originate from a human donor with active or convalescent COVID-19. The donor label of this sample is uncertain.

The rearrangement joins TRBV7-3 to TRBJ2-3; 13 bases line up with TRBD2. CDR3 length: 18 residues. Per the germline V gene, CDR1 is SGHTA and CDR2 is FQGTGA. V was clipped by 1 base and J by 4 bases; unmatched bases: 8. CDR3 bases: TGTGCCAGCAGCTTAATCGGAGGGACTAGCGGGGATGCAGATACGCAGTATTTT. This gives the protein CASSLIGGTSGDADTQYF.

J is TRBJ1-5 and V is TRBV4-3, with TRBD1 identical over 8 bases. This CDR3 is built from 13 residues. Germline CDR1 reads LGHNA; CDR2 reads YSLEER. The J segment lost 7 bases and the V segment lost 5 bases, leaving 4 bases of the junction unmatched. The CDR3 region has the DNA TGCGCCAGCAGCGGACAGGGAGGCCAGCCCCAGCATTTT. Its translation is CASSGQGGQPQHF.

Only a few counts were recorded for this clone. This CDR3 is also generated by other DNA sequences in the sample. This rearrangement joins TRBV5-1 to TRBJ2-3; tentatively, D is TRBD2 (6 bases). The V gene lost 0 bases and the J gene lost 1 base, with 12 bases spanning the gap. The CDR3 sequence is 16 residues long. Germline V gives CDR1 SGHRS, CDR2 YFSETQ. CDR3 residues: CASSLAGTGGTDTQYF. The CDR3 DNA sequence: TGCGCCAGCAGCTTGGCCGGAACGGGGGGCACAGATACGCAGTATTTT.

The chain employs TRBV27 and TRBJ1-6; TRBD1 is a possible D gene (6 bases). The CDR3 loop spans 17 amino acids. Trimming cost V 6 bases and J 10 bases, with 25 bases left between them. Germline CDR1 MNHEY, CDR2 SMNVEV (reference sequence). The CDR3: CASSPRQGLLLYSPLHF. The CDR3 nucleotides read TGTGCCAGCAGCCCCCGGCAGGGGTTATTACTATACTCACCCCTCCACTTT.

The rearrangement joins TRBV5-1 to TRBJ1-2; the D is unclear. The CDR3 covers 14 residues. The germline CDR1 and CDR2 sequences are SGHRS and YFSETQ. V was cut by 0 bases and J by 8 bases, with 14 bases left in between. The CDR3 region is CASSLDRHSRGYTF. In DNA form, the CDR3 reads TGCGCCAGCAGCTTGGACAGACATTCTCGCGGCTACACCTTC.

This rearrangement joins TRBV24-1 to TRBJ2-5, with a possible D match to TRBD2 (5 bases). CDR1 and CDR2 from the germline V gene are KGHDR and SFDVKD. The CDR3 is 14 residues long. Trimming took 5 bases from V and 5 from J, leaving 14 bases between them. The DNA of the CDR3 is TGTGCCACCAGTGCCGGGGTCACCGGGGAGACCCAGTACTTC. It encodes CATSAGVTGETQYF.

The chain recombines TRBV5-1 with TRBJ1-4; 9 bases line up with TRBD1. Germline assignment: CDR1 SGHRS and CDR2 YFSETQ. With 0 bases clipped from V and 7 bases from J, the junction kept 4 bases outside the gene matches. The CDR3 totals 15 residues. The CDR3 region is CASSLGTGAAEKLFF. The CDR3 coding sequence is TGCGCCAGCAGCTTGGGGACAGGGGCCGCTGAAAAACTGTTTTTT.

The chain has TRBV9 and TRBJ1-2; tentative D call: TRBD1 (6 bases). There are 14 residues in the CDR3. Trimming cost V 5 bases and J 4 bases, with 15 bases left between them. Germline-derived CDR1 and CDR2 are SGDLS and YYNGEE. CDR3 protein: CASRAAVGGYGYTF. DNA for the CDR3: TGTGCCAGCAGAGCCGCGGTAGGGGGCTATGGCTACACCTTC.

The V gene is TRBV27, the J gene TRBJ2-2, with D perhaps TRBD2 (6 bases). Trimming cost V 4 bases and J 3 bases, with 9 bases left between them. Germline V gene sequence: CDR1 MNHEY, CDR2 SMNVEV (reference sequence). This CDR3 is built from 14 residues. DNA of the CDR3: TGTGCCAGCAGTTGGGGGGTACACACCGGGGAGCTGTTTTTT. This translates into CASSWGVHTGELFF.

This clone was observed once. The rearrangement joins TRBV30 to TRBJ1-6, with D possibly TRBD1 on 6 matching bases. The V end lost 0 bases, the J end lost 13 bases, and 19 bases lay between the germline ends. This CDR3 has 15 amino acids. CDR1 is GTSNPN and CDR2 is SVGIG in the germline V gene (reference sequence). Written as DNA, the CDR3 is TGTGCCTGGAGTGTACGAGGGGCAGGGACAATCCCCCTCCACTTT. Its translation is CAWSVRGAGTIPLHF.

This sequence joins TRBV10-3 and TRBJ2-7, with TRBD2 identical over 9 bases. V lost 10 bases to trimming and J lost 3 bases; unmatched junction nucleotides: 16. This CDR3 is 16 amino acids long. CDR1 is ENHRY, CDR2 SYGVKD, per germline. The CDR3, as DNA: TGTGCCACCGCTGGGACTAGCCCCCGAGTCGTCTACGAGCAGTACTTC. Translating it yields CATAGTSPRVVYEQYF.

The rearrangement joins TRBV2 to TRBJ2-2, with 7 bases identical to TRBD1. The CDR3 has 17 amino acids. J gave up 4 bases and V 9 bases, and 17 bases lay outside the gene matches. The V gene's germline CDR1 is SNHLY and CDR2 FYNNEI. The DNA for the CDR3 is TGTGCCAGTTCGAACAGAGCGAGGGGGCTCGGCACCGGGGAGCTGTTTTTT. The encoded protein is CASSNRARGLGTGELFF.

The chain links TRBV14 to TRBJ2-7, with D perhaps TRBD2 (6 bases). Germline V gives CDR1 SGHDN, CDR2 FVKESK. V lost 2 bases and J lost 3, with 20 bases in between. The CDR3 totals 17 residues. CDR3 sequence: CASSQNTGGVAVYEQYF. The CDR3 DNA reads as TGTGCCAGCAGCCAAAATACCGGAGGGGTAGCGGTCTACGAGCAGTACTTC.

This chain links TRBV5-1 with TRBJ2-3; 13 positions agree with TRBD2. Germline assignment: CDR1 SGHRS and CDR2 YFSETQ. The CDR3 has 16 residues. The V gene end was trimmed by 4 bases and the J gene end by 6 bases; junction bases not matched to a gene: 8. CDR3 protein: CASSHRTSGSKDTQYF. As DNA, the CDR3 is TGCGCCAGCAGCCATCGGACTAGCGGGAGCAAGGATACGCAGTATTTT. The full variable domain, rest sourced from reference TRBV5-1 and TRBJ2-3, is KAGVTQTPRYLIKTRGQQVTLSCSPISGHRSVSWYQQTPGQGLQFLFEYFSETQRNKGNFPGRFSGRQFSNSRSEMNVSTLELGDSALYLCASSHRTSGSKDTQYFGPGTRLTVL.

This clone was observed once. V usage is TRBV6-5 and J usage is TRBJ2-1; TRBD1 agrees at 9 bases. The V and J ends lost 5 bases and 6 bases, in that order; junction bases with no gene match: 8. Germline V gives CDR1 MNHEY, CDR2 SVGAGI. This CDR3 contains 15 residues. The CDR3 loop reads CASSPPGQGSNEQFF. The CDR3 nucleotides read TGTGCCAGCAGTCCCCCGGGACAGGGTAGCAATGAGCAGTTCTTC.

The rearrangement uses TRBV5-1 and TRBJ2-7; D is possibly TRBD1 (6 bases). Germline loops: CDR1 SGHRS, CDR2 YFSETQ. V lost 3 bases and J 3 bases, leaving 13 bases between the germline ends. This CDR3 spans 14 amino acids. CDR3 loop: CASSSTGMDYEQYF. CDR3 bases: TGCGCCAGCAGCTCCACAGGGATGGACTACGAGCAGTACTTC.

The V call is TRBV28, the J call TRBJ1-2; 8 nucleotides line up with TRBD1. Per germline, CDR1 MDHEN and CDR2 SYDVKM. The CDR3 is 13 amino acids. The V segment lost 6 bases and the J segment 3 bases; nucleotides outside the gene matches: 3. The DNA for the CDR3 is TGTGCCAGCAGCGGACAGGGTCACTATGGCTACACCTTC. Protein sequence: CASSGQGHYGYTF.

This clone was detected once. The genes are TRBV7-9 and TRBJ2-1; 11 bases agree with TRBD1. Looked up from germline, CDR1 is SEHNR and CDR2 is FQNEAQ (reference sequence). This CDR3 is built from 15 residues. Trimming removed 4 bases from V and 4 bases from J; junction bases left unmatched: 3. CDR3 bases: TGTGCCAGCAGCTCCGGGACAGGGGGGTACAATGAGCAGTTCTTC. It encodes CASSSGTGGYNEQFF.

V and J are TRBV27 and TRBJ2-7, with D possibly being TRBD1 (5 bases). The CDR3 spans 17 residues. Germline loops: CDR1 MNHEY, CDR2 SMNVEV (reference sequence). Trimming left V 4 bases short and J 0 bases short, with 19 bases between. The CDR3 is CASSSAVQDPFSYEQYF. CDR3 coding DNA: TGTGCCAGCAGTTCCGCCGTACAGGATCCCTTCTCCTACGAGCAGTACTTC.

The rearrangement joins TRBV7-8 to TRBJ1-1; 12 bases fit TRBD1. V was pared by 5 bases and J by 4 bases, with 14 bases of the junction left unmatched. From germline, CDR1 is SGHVS and CDR2 FQNEAQ. CDR3 length: 18 amino acids. CDR3 DNA sequence: TGTGCCAGCAGCCTAGGTTCCGGGACAGGGGGCGCGGTCACTGAAGCTTTCTTT. It encodes CASSLGSGTGGAVTEAFF.

There are many counts of this clone. The J gene is TRBJ1-5, the V gene TRBV6-5; 7 bases map to TRBD1. This CDR3 comprises 15 residues. The J segment lost 4 bases and the V segment lost 6 bases, leaving 9 bases of the junction unmatched. Per germline, CDR1 MNHEY and CDR2 SVGAGI. CDR3: CASRMPTGLNQPQHF. The CDR3 DNA reads TGTGCCAGCAGGATGCCGACAGGGCTTAATCAGCCCCAGCATTTT.

The genes are TRBV14 and TRBJ1-3; 7 positions agree with TRBD1. V shed 8 bases and J 1 base; nucleotides not matched to a gene: 2. This CDR3 comprises 13 residues. CDR1 is SGHDN and CDR2 is FVKESK in the germline V gene. The CDR3 DNA reads TGTGCCAGCCCGACAGGGTCTGGAAACACCATATATTTT. This encodes CASPTGSGNTIYF. Full variable domain (rest looked up from reference TRBV14 and TRBJ1-3): EAGVTQFPSHSVIEKGQTVTLRCDPISGHDNLYWYRRVMGKEIKFLLHFVKESKQDESGMPNNRFLAERTGGTYSTLKVQPAELEDSGVYFCASPTGSGNTIYFGEGSWLTVV.